Reported below is one TCR beta chain. Antigen specificity is unknown. Germline V gene sequence: CDR1 MGHDK, CDR2 SYGVNS. This CDR3 is built from 14 residues. V was clipped by 3 bases and J by 6 bases; unmatched bases: 5. This sample is drawn from a study of cytomegalovirus exposure and HLA in healthy donors. Study-level background: Falling in the Caucasian-associated ancestry cluster were 65% to 90% of some 400 genotyped donors. Study observations and caveats: The study flagged about 150 TCR beta chains as cytomegalovirus-associated.

Researchers ran the PCR with 60 Vbeta and 13 Jbeta primers. Here immunoSEQ multiplex PCR was the method, and the copy in TCRdb shows in-frame clones only, minus some. The sample lists under 200,000 clones; less than 80% were seen once. The sequencing sample was made of PBMCs. This clonotype was sampled from a female donor in good health and CMV-seronegative. The V gene is TRBV25-1, the J gene TRBJ2-3; TRBD1 matches 8 bases. CDR3 sequence: CASSDQGAGDTQYF. As DNA, the CDR3 is TGTGCCAGCAGTGACCAGGGGGCAGGGGATACGCAGTATTTT.